This TCR beta chain originates from a study of T-cell memory formation after mild COVID-19. Looked up from germline, CDR1 is DFQATT and CDR2 is SNEGSKA (reference sequence). V shed 6 bases and J 7 bases; nucleotides not matched to a gene: 8. This CDR3 spans 13 amino acids. TCRdb called the 5' RACE reads again in MiXCR, with one record for every CDR3 protein. The sample yields 400,000 to 500,000 distinct CDR3 sequences, 20% to 30% seen once. This clonotype has more than one count but fewer than ten. This TCR derives from an adult woman who had mild COVID-19 (a few samples of this study predate the infection). Cell type and time point are not known. Sequencing used PBMCs or a T cell subset sorted from them (not recorded which). V is TRBV20-1 and J is TRBJ1-1; TRBD1 aligns across 10 bases. The CDR3 sequence: CSARRQGANEAFF. CDR3 nucleotides: TGCAGTGCCCGAAGACAGGGGGCAAATGAAGCTTTCTTT.